Shown below are 29 T cell receptor beta chains from a single sample sequenced in a study of blood T cell repertoires in COVID-19. Using immunoSEQ multiplex PCR, the repertoire was profiled, and TCRdb retains in-frame clones only, with some absent. The table shows hundreds of thousands of clones, with less than 90% occurring only once. Sequencing was done on a sample of PBMCs or T cells enriched from blood (not recorded which). These TCRs come from a woman in her thirties or forties who had recovered from COVID-19.

This clone was observed a handful of times. J is TRBJ2-3 and V is TRBV5-1, with 9 bases that match TRBD1. The CDR3 has 16 residues. Trimming at V came to 0 bases and at J to 5 bases, leaving 7 bases not matched to a gene. Germline V gene data show CDR1 as SGHRS and CDR2 as YFSETQ. The CDR3 is CASSLDTGGAGDTQYF. The CDR3 coding sequence is TGCGCCAGCAGCTTGGATACAGGGGGCGCAGGAGATACGCAGTATTTT.

This chain uses TRBV7-9 with TRBJ2-1; TRBD2 matches at 7 bases. Germline V gene lookup returns CDR1 SEHNR and CDR2 FQNEAQ (reference sequence). This CDR3 has 15 amino acids. After removal of 5 bases from V and 0 bases from J, the junction contained 4 bases not matched to a gene. CDR3 sequence: CASSVSGLSYNEQFF. The CDR3 region has the DNA TGTGCCAGCAGCGTTAGCGGGCTCTCCTACAATGAGCAGTTCTTC.

The V call is TRBV19, the J call TRBJ1-1; 7 nucleotides align to TRBD1. The CDR3 extends over 13 amino acids. Trimming cost V 11 bases and J 4 bases; bases outside gene matches: 10. Germline V gene sequence: CDR1 LNHDA, CDR2 SQIVND (reference sequence). The CDR3 reads CAARVQGGTEAFF. CDR3 nucleotide sequence: TGTGCCGCGAGAGTTCAGGGGGGCACTGAAGCTTTCTTT. Supplemented by reference TRBV19 and TRBJ1-1, the full variable domain reads DGGITQSPKYLFRKEGQNVTLSCEQNLNHDAMYWYRQDPGQGLRLIYYSQIVNDFQKGDIAEGYSVSREKKESFPLTVTSAQKNPTAFYLCAARVQGGTEAFFGQGTRLTVV.

The chain is built from TRBV19 and TRBJ2-4; a weak D match, TRBD1 (5 bases). V lost 5 bases and J lost 1, with 18 bases in between. CDR3 length: 17 amino acids. The germline V gene has CDR1 LNHDA and CDR2 SQIVND (reference sequence). CDR3 in amino acids: CASSPQRQLGAKNIQYF. CDR3 sequence (DNA): TGTGCCAGTAGTCCTCAACGACAGTTAGGGGCCAAAAACATTCAGTACTTC.

The chain combines TRBV19 with TRBJ2-1, with D possibly matching TRBD2 (5 bases). Per germline, CDR1 LNHDA and CDR2 SQIVND (reference sequence). V lost 2 bases to trimming and J lost 4 bases, with 18 bases between them. The CDR3 consists of 17 residues. This chain's CDR3 is CASSIRRLADRYNEQFF. In DNA form, the CDR3 reads TGTGCCAGTAGTATACGTCGCCTAGCTGATAGATACAATGAGCAGTTCTTC.

This clone was counted only a few times. This chain uses TRBV25-1 with TRBJ2-2; 7 nucleotides align to TRBD2. The CDR3 length is 17 residues. V lost 4 bases and J lost 7; bases outside the gene matches: 15. Germline-derived CDR1 and CDR2 are MGHDK and SYGVNS. The CDR3 spells CASSGGSGLQHSGELFF. Here the CDR3 DNA reads TGTGCCAGCAGTGGGGGATCGGGACTACAACACAGCGGGGAGCTGTTTTTT.

The J gene is TRBJ1-1, the V gene TRBV28; no firm D call. This CDR3 contains 11 residues. CDR1 and CDR2 from the germline V gene are MDHEN and SYDVKM. Deletions cut 6 bases from V and 11 bases from J, with 13 bases between. The CDR3 DNA follows: TGTGCCAGCAGCCGGGGAAAGGAGGCTTTCTTT. It codes for CASSRGKEAFF.

This chain joins TRBV5-6 and TRBJ1-2; 9 nucleotides agree with TRBD1. Germline lookup yields CDR1 SGHDT and CDR2 YYEEEE. CDR3 length: 15 amino acids. J gave up 2 bases and V 1 base, and 3 bases lay outside the gene matches. The CDR3 reads CASSLYRGPNYGYTF. The CDR3 DNA is TGTGCCAGCAGCTTGTACAGGGGGCCGAACTATGGCTACACCTTC.

This clone was observed a single time. This chain connects TRBV10-1 to TRBJ1-3; D call uncertain. There are 18 residues in the CDR3. Deletions cut 1 base from V and 2 bases from J, with 18 bases between. Germline assignment: CDR1 WNHNN and CDR2 SYGVQD (reference sequence). CDR3 coding DNA: TGCGCCAGCAGTGAGTTTGTGACTCGGGATATCACTGGAAACACCATATATTTT. This sequence encodes CASSEFVTRDITGNTIYF.

V gene TRBV27 combines with J gene TRBJ1-5, with 10 bases matching TRBD1. The germline CDR1 and CDR2 sequences are MNHEY and SMNVEV (reference sequence). CDR3 length equals 16 residues. The V and J ends lost 4 bases and 1 base, in that order; junction bases with no gene match: 4. The CDR3 spells CASSSLDRGSNQPQHF. CDR3 DNA: TGTGCCAGCAGTTCCTTGGACAGGGGGAGCAATCAGCCCCAGCATTTT.

CDR3 loop: CASSSLASSTDTQYF. CDR3 DNA sequence: TGCGCCAGCAGCTCCCTCGCGTCTAGCACAGATACGCAGTATTTT. This rearrangement joins TRBV5-1 to TRBJ2-3, with D unclear. The CDR3 sequence is 15 residues long. The V end lost 3 bases, the J end lost 0 bases, and 11 bases lay between the germline ends. CDR1 is SGHRS, CDR2 YFSETQ, per germline.

This clone has only one observation. The chain recombines TRBV28 with TRBJ1-1; 10 nucleotides agree with TRBD1. CDR1 is MDHEN, CDR2 SYDVKM, per germline. The CDR3 extends over 15 amino acids. The ends lost 5 bases at V and 2 bases at J; junction bases unmatched: 5. CDR3 DNA: TGTGCCAGCAGTCGCGGGGACAGGGGAAACACTGAAGCTTTCTTT. Amino acids: CASSRGDRGNTEAFF.

This chain joins TRBV27 and TRBJ1-2; D ambiguous. The germline V and J ends were trimmed by 6 bases and 0 bases, with 11 bases remaining between them. The CDR3 is made up of 14 amino acids. The V gene's germline CDR1 is MNHEY and CDR2 SMNVEV (reference sequence). The CDR3 sequence is CASRTSGANYGYTF. DNA for the CDR3: TGTGCCAGCAGGACGTCCGGGGCTAACTATGGCTACACCTTC.

V usage is TRBV30 and J usage is TRBJ2-1, with 13 nucleotides matching TRBD2. Trimming removed 0 bases from V and 1 base from J; junction bases left unmatched: 9. The CDR3 spans 19 residues. The germline CDR1 and CDR2 sequences are GTSNPN and SVGIG (reference sequence). The CDR3 DNA sequence: TGTGCCTGGAGTGTAAAGGGACTAGCGGGAATGGGGTCCTACAATGAGCAGTTCTTC. It codes for CAWSVKGLAGMGSYNEQFF.

The chain links TRBV2 to TRBJ1-4; 10 nucleotides line up with TRBD1. The ends lost 5 bases at V and 7 bases at J; junction bases unmatched: 7. Germline V CDR1 and CDR2: SNHLY, FYNNEI. The CDR3 runs to 15 residues. The CDR3: CASSREGQGPEKLFF. For the CDR3, the DNA is TGTGCCAGCAGTCGGGAGGGACAGGGGCCTGAAAAACTGTTTTTT.

The V and J genes are TRBV27 and TRBJ2-2, with 7 bases that match TRBD1. Looked up from germline, CDR1 is MNHEY and CDR2 is SMNVEV (reference sequence). V lost 5 bases and J lost 6; bases outside the gene matches: 9. This CDR3 has 15 residues. The CDR3: CASSTYRGRAGELFF. CDR3 DNA sequence: TGTGCCAGCAGTACCTACAGGGGAAGGGCCGGGGAGCTGTTTTTT.

This chain connects TRBV27 to TRBJ2-1, with D maybe TRBD1 (5 bases). V dropped 5 bases and J dropped 0 bases, with 8 bases sitting between them. CDR3 length: 14 residues. Germline V lookup: CDR1 MNHEY, CDR2 SMNVEV (reference sequence). CDR3 loop: CASSRQGSYNEQFF. CDR3 coding DNA: TGTGCCAGCAGTCGTCAGGGCTCCTACAATGAGCAGTTCTTC.

The rearrangement joins TRBV5-1 to TRBJ2-1; tentative D call: TRBD2 (6 bases). The CDR3 totals 15 residues. V dropped 7 bases and J dropped 0 bases, with 14 bases sitting between them. The germline gives CDR1 SGHRS, CDR2 YFSETQ. CDR3 loop: CASASSAGSYNEQFF. CDR3 nucleotides: TGCGCCAGCGCTTCGTCAGCGGGCTCCTACAATGAGCAGTTCTTC.

The gene calls are TRBV19 and TRBJ1-2, with D possibly matching TRBD1 (6 bases). CDR1 is LNHDA and CDR2 is SQIVND in the germline V gene (reference sequence). CDR3 length: 13 amino acids. Trimming removed 5 bases from V and 4 bases from J, with 11 bases in between. CDR3 sequence: CASSPGQLYGYTF. The CDR3 nucleotides are TGTGCCAGTAGTCCGGGACAACTCTATGGCTACACCTTC.

This rearrangement joins TRBV7-2 to TRBJ2-5; the match to TRBD2 covers 9 bases. J gave up 5 bases and V 4 bases, and 11 bases lay outside the gene matches. Per the germline V gene, CDR1 is SGHTA and CDR2 is FQGNSA. This CDR3 region has 16 residues. CDR3 loop: CASSSRLAGVRETQYF. The CDR3 DNA follows: TGTGCCAGCAGCTCACGATTAGCGGGAGTGAGGGAGACCCAGTACTTC.

This clone has a single count. The chain combines TRBV5-1 with TRBJ2-5; D is ambiguous. CDR1 and CDR2 from the germline V gene are SGHRS and YFSETQ. The CDR3 runs to 14 residues. The germline V and J ends were trimmed by 4 bases and 1 base, with 11 bases remaining between them. The DNA of the CDR3 is TGCGCCAGCAGCGGAACAGAGCTCCAAGAGACCCAGTACTTC. Its protein is CASSGTELQETQYF.

This chain uses TRBV24-1 with TRBJ2-1, with 9 positions matching TRBD1. CDR3 length: 14 residues. V shed 5 bases, J shed 7 bases, and the junction held 5 bases outside the gene matches. The germline gives CDR1 KGHDR, CDR2 SFDVKD. The CDR3 region is CATSGTGVLNEQFF. As DNA, the CDR3 is TGTGCCACCAGTGGGACAGGGGTGTTAAATGAGCAGTTCTTC.

The genes are TRBV10-3 and TRBJ1-1; 7 bases are shared with TRBD1. CDR1 and CDR2 (germline): ENHRY, SYGVKD. Losses at the gene ends were 6 bases for V and 1 base for J; bases not matched to a gene: 5. CDR3 length: 14 residues. For the CDR3, the DNA is TGTGCCATCAGGGCGGACAGGAGGAACACTGAAGCTTTCTTT. Its protein is CAIRADRRNTEAFF.

This clone was detected only once. The chain carries TRBV19 and TRBJ1-4; possibly TRBD1 for D (5 bases). Germline V gene sequence: CDR1 LNHDA, CDR2 SQIVND (reference sequence). V gave up 5 bases and J gave up 4 bases, with 8 bases separating them. The CDR3 contains 13 residues. The DNA for the CDR3 is TGTGCCAGTAGTCGGCAGGGTAATGAAAAACTGTTTTTT. This codes for CASSRQGNEKLFF.

This clone came up a few times. This chain joins TRBV6-5 and TRBJ2-7, with a possible D match to TRBD1 (6 bases). The CDR3 contains 13 residues. The ends were cut back, 8 bases at V and 9 bases at J, with 20 bases in the middle. In germline, CDR1 is MNHEY, CDR2 SVGAGI. The CDR3 bases are TGTGCCAGCGCCTCACAGGGAGTCTATGGGCAGTACGTC. Translating gives CASASQGVYGQYV.

The sample holds a few counts of this clone. The chain combines TRBV28 with TRBJ1-2; the D is unclear. The V end was cut by 6 bases, the J end by 10 bases, with 6 bases between. Germline-derived CDR1 and CDR2 are MDHEN and SYDVKM. The CDR3 consists of 9 residues. The CDR3 region is CASSYPYTF. The CDR3 DNA follows: TGTGCCAGCAGCTATCCCTACACCTTC.

This clone was detected many times. The rearrangement links TRBV2 to TRBJ1-4; D uncertain. V was shortened by 2 bases and J by 4 bases, with 11 bases between the two germline ends. Germline values: CDR1 SNHLY, CDR2 FYNNEI. CDR3 size: 15 residues. The CDR3 nucleotides are TGTGCCAGCAGTGAACCGCGTCAGCGTAATGAAAAACTGTTTTTT. Its translation: CASSEPRQRNEKLFF. Together with reference TRBV2 and TRBJ1-4, the CDR3 gives the full variable domain: EPEVTQTPSHQVTQMGQEVILRCVPISNHLYFYWYRQILGQKVEFLVSFYNNEISEKSEIFDDQFSVERPDGSNFTLKIRSTKLEDSAMYFCASSEPRQRNEKLFFGSGTQLSVL.

The chain joins TRBV28 to TRBJ2-1, with D perhaps matching TRBD2 (6 bases). CDR3 length equals 13 residues. Germline loops: CDR1 MDHEN, CDR2 SYDVKM. CDR3 bases: TGTGCGGCAGGAGGGAGCTCCTACAATGAGCAGTTCTTC. Translating it yields CAAGGSSYNEQFF.

This chain connects TRBV28 to TRBJ1-5, with a weak D call TRBD1 (5 bases). Between the trimmed V and J ends, which lost 6 bases and 7 bases, there was a span of 16 bases. This CDR3 region has 14 residues. CDR1 and CDR2 (germline): MDHEN, SYDVKM. The CDR3 sequence: CASSRGKEVQPQHF. CDR3 bases: TGTGCCAGCAGCCGGGGGAAGGAAGTCCAGCCCCAGCATTTT.